Sequencing of this T cell receptor (beta chain) was carried out in a study of T-cell memory formation after mild COVID-19 (dated by TCRdb to about 2021). Broadly, across the study: TCR sequence clusters from the two donors were found to be largely donor specific. In a couple of donors, T-cell clones that expanded and contracted after mild COVID-19 were tracked by sequencing TCRalpha and TCRbeta repertoires over time. The cohort comprised two young, previously healthy adult volunteers, one female and one male.

For sequencing, an Illumina NovaSeq 6000 was employed. cDNA libraries for TCRalpha and TCRbeta were prepared by 5'RACE using constant-segment primers, with sample barcodes and unique molecular identifiers added. Trizol reagent was used to extract RNA from every sample. Libraries were amplified in two PCR steps, with a second sample barcode and Illumina TruSeq adapters added in the second step. Sequencing of libraries was performed on an Illumina NovaSeq with 2 x 150 bp paired-end reads. From the authors' description of their analysis: Reads were demultiplexed and collapsed into UMI-guided consensus sequences with migec v1.2.7. Using mixcr v2.1.11, UMI consensuses were aligned to TRA and TRB V and J templates and then assembled into clonotypes. Clonotypes were classified as expanded or contracted when called significant by both edgeR and NoisET, with noise models trained on biological replicates. For edgeR calls, the thresholds were a false discovery rate-adjusted p below 0.01 and a log2 fold-change of 1. As an exploratory analysis of dynamics, max-normalized trajectories of the 1000 most abundant clonotypes were examined with PCA combined with hierarchical clustering. Each responding clone was given a CD4 or CD8 phenotype based on the CD4+ and CD8+ repertoires, which had been sequenced separately. TCRdb applied fastp at Q25 and MiXCR to the public reads, then kept only in-frame beta chains. Every distinct CDR3 protein forms one entry, paired with its most common genes and DNA. In this record, the V and J calls reflect TCRdb's handling and not the investigators' own analysis. For this sample there are a few hundred thousand distinct CDR3 sequences; under 20% appear just once. The top ten hold 22% of the sample.

Overall study outcomes, separate from this receptor: Some responding clones were detected in pre-infection memory, suggesting pre-existing cross-reactive memory T cells joined the SARS-CoV-2 response. Contracting CD4+ clones were found mainly in CM and EM memory subsets, while CD8+ clones were enriched in EMRA. From day 15 to 85, contracting clones showed balanced CD4/CD8 phenotypes, whereas a second wave of clones that expanded from day 15 to 37 leaned towards CD4+. Whether the second-wave clones peaking on day 37 were SARS-CoV-2 specific was not confirmed. The study included only a couple of mild cases, and larger cohorts that include severe cases with pre-infection samples were judged to be necessary.

Ficoll-Paque density gradient centrifugation was used to isolate PBMCs. This clonotype showed up just a few times. It has no known antigen specificity. No much larger clonotype is one base removed from it; base qualities were not supplied. Sample: PBMCs or a T cell subset sorted from them (not recorded which). The TCR comes from a man between 18 and 29 years old who had mild COVID-19 (a few samples of this study predate the infection). The sample titles of this study are shuffled in the database, so cell type and time point are left out; the donor was told from shared clones.

The nucleotides read TGTGCCAGCATGCAAAGTCGCGGATCCTATAATTCACCCCTCCACTTT. This is translated as CASMQSRGSYNSPLHF. This chain joins TRBV12-3 or TRBV12-4 to TRBJ1-6, with the D segment identity uncertain. CDR3 length: 16 amino acids, cysteine to phenylalanine. The read is trimmed to its CDR3 DNA, 48 bases read in frame from base 1. V drops 7 bases and J drops 1 base, leaving 14 bases in between.